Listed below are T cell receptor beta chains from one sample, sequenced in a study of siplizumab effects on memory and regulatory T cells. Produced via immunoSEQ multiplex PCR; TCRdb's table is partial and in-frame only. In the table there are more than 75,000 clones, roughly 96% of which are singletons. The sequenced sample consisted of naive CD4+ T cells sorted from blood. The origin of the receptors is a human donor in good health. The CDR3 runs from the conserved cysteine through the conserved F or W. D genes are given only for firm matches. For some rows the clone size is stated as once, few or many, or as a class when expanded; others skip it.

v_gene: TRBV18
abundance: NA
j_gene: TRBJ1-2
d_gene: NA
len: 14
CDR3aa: CASSPSGTNYGYTF
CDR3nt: TGTGCCAGCTCACCGTCCGGGACTAACTATGGCTACACCTTC

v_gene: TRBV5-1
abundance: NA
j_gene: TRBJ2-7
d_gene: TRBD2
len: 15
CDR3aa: CASSQTGTSGHEQYF
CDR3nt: TGCGCCAGCAGCCAAACCGGGACTAGCGGCCACGAGCAGTACTTC

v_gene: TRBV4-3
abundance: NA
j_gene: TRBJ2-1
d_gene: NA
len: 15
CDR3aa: CASSQEWRGYNEQFF
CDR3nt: TGCGCCAGCAGCCAAGAGTGGCGGGGTTACAATGAGCAGTTCTTC

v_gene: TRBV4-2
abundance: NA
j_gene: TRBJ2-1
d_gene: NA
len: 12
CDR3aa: CASRLPGDEQFF
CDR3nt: TGTGCCAGCCGCCTGCCCGGTGATGAGCAGTTCTTC

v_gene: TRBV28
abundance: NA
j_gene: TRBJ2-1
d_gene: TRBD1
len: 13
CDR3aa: CASKDRAYNEQFF
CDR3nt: TGTGCCAGCAAGGACAGGGCTTACAATGAGCAGTTCTTC

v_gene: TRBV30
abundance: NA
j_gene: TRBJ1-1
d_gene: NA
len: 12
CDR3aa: CAWSPRGGEAFF
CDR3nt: TGTGCCTGGAGTCCAAGGGGGGGGGAAGCTTTCTTT

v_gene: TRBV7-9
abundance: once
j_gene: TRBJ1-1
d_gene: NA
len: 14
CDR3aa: CASSFGQGNTEAFF
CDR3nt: TGTGCCAGCAGCTTTGGCCAGGGGAACACTGAAGCTTTCTTT

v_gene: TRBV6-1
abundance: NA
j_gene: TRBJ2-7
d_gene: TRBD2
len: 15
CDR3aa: CASTYRTSGGYEQYF
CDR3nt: TGTGCCAGCACCTATCGGACTAGCGGGGGGTACGAGCAGTACTTC

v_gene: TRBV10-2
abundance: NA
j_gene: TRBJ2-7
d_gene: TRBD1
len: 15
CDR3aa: CASSELPGGLNEQYF
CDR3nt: TGCGCCAGCAGTGAGTTGCCAGGGGGCCTGAACGAGCAGTACTTC

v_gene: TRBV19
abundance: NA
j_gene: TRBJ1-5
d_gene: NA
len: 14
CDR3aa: CASKRESDNQPQHF
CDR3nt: TGTGCCAGTAAGCGGGAGTCGGACAATCAGCCCCAGCATTTT

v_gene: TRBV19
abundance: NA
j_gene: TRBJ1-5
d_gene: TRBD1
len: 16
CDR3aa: CASSILGTGGKQPQHF
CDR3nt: TGTGCCAGTAGTATCCTCGGGACAGGGGGCAAACAGCCCCAGCATTTT

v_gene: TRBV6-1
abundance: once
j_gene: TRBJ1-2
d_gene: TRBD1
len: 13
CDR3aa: CASTWDRVDGYTF
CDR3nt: TGTGCCAGCACTTGGGACAGGGTCGATGGCTACACCTTC

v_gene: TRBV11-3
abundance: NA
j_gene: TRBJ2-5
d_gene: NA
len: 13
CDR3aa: CASSSQYEETQYF
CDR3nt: TGTGCCAGCAGCTCTCAATACGAAGAGACCCAGTACTTC